This record looks at one T cell receptor (beta chain) sequence and its context. Sequencing used immunoSEQ multiplex PCR; TCRdb keeps in-frame clones, though not all of them. The sample consists of 130,000 to 150,000 clones, about 80% of them appearing once. This sample is drawn from a study of blood T cell repertoires in COVID-19. The CDR3 totals 16 residues. Looked up from germline, CDR1 is SGHAT and CDR2 is FQNNGV. V was clipped by 1 base and J by 9 bases; unmatched bases: 14. This TCR was recovered from a man aged 55 to 70 with acute or convalescent COVID-19. This chain links TRBV11-2 with TRBJ2-7, with TRBD2 matching 8 bases. The specimen sequenced was peripheral blood. CDR3 nucleotide sequence: TGTGCCAGCAGCTTAGTCGAATCCGGGACTAGTATTCCGCAGTACTTC. This translates into CASSLVESGTSIPQYF.